These T cell receptor beta chains were read from a single sample in a study of cytotoxic CD8 clonotypes in ibrutinib-treated CLL. The data were produced by immunoSEQ multiplex PCR, yet TCRdb's version contains in-frame clones alone and is incomplete. Here the sample spans around 330,000 clones, about 61% being singletons. The source material was PBMCs, sampled after 36 months of ibrutinib treatment. The origin of the receptors is a human donor with chronic lymphocytic leukemia. Both conserved end residues are part of each CDR3. D genes are given only for firm matches. Clone size appears in some rows only: once, few, many, or a class for an expanded clone.

CDR3 DNA: TGCGCCAGCAGGCTAACAGGGTTGGGCAATCAGCCCCAGCATTTT
CDR3 protein: CASRLTGLGNQPQHF
clone size: .
J gene: TRBJ1-5
V gene: TRBV10-2
D gene: .

CDR3 DNA: TGTGCCAGCGGGGGGGGCCCAGGCTACACCTTC
CDR3 protein: CASGGGPGYTF
clone size: .
J gene: TRBJ1-2
V gene: TRBV2
D gene: .

CDR3 DNA: TGTGCCATCAGTGAGATGTATGGCTACACCTTC
CDR3 protein: CAISEMYGYTF
clone size: .
J gene: TRBJ1-2
V gene: TRBV10-3
D gene: .

CDR3 DNA: TGTGCCAGCAGCTTAGACGTCTGGACCTACGAGCAGTACTTC
CDR3 protein: CASSLDVWTYEQYF
clone size: .
J gene: TRBJ2-7
V gene: TRBV7-9
D gene: .

CDR3 DNA: TGCGCCAGCAGCTTGGAGGGACAGGATAGCAATGGCTACACCTTC
CDR3 protein: CASSLEGQDSNGYTF
clone size: .
J gene: TRBJ1-2
V gene: TRBV5-1
D gene: TRBD1

CDR3 DNA: TGCGCCAGCGCCCTGGCAGGGGAGATAGATACGCAGTATTTT
CDR3 protein: CASALAGEIDTQYF
clone size: few
J gene: TRBJ2-3
V gene: TRBV5-1
D gene: .

CDR3 DNA: TGTGCCGCCTCAAAGGCCGTTGCCAACACTGAAGCTTTCTTT
CDR3 protein: CAASKAVANTEAFF
clone size: few
J gene: TRBJ1-1
V gene: TRBV10-3
D gene: .

CDR3 DNA: TGTGCCAGCAGCGTAGTTACGGCCGGTAGAGAGACCCAGTACTTC
CDR3 protein: CASSVVTAGRETQYF
clone size: .
J gene: TRBJ2-5
V gene: TRBV9
D gene: .

CDR3 DNA: TGTGCCAGCAGCCCGGACAGGGGGGGCACCAATGAGCAGTTCTTC
CDR3 protein: CASSPDRGGTNEQFF
clone size: .
J gene: TRBJ2-1
V gene: TRBV5-6
D gene: TRBD1

CDR3 DNA: TGTGCCAGCAGTTACGGCATCGACAGGAACACTGAAGCTTTCTTT
CDR3 protein: CASSYGIDRNTEAFF
clone size: .
J gene: TRBJ1-1
V gene: TRBV6-5
D gene: .

CDR3 DNA: TGTGCCAGTAGTATACTAGCGTGGAGGGAGCTGTTTTTT
CDR3 protein: CASSILAWRELFF
clone size: .
J gene: TRBJ2-2
V gene: TRBV19
D gene: .

CDR3 DNA: TGTGCCAGCAGCTTCGGGACAGCGTACAATGAGCAGTTCTTC
CDR3 protein: CASSFGTAYNEQFF
clone size: .
J gene: TRBJ2-1
V gene: TRBV5-6
D gene: TRBD1

CDR3 DNA: TGTGCCAGTACTCGGCGGGGCTCAGTTACCTTCACAGATACGCAGTATTTT
CDR3 protein: CASTRRGSVTFTDTQYF
clone size: .
J gene: TRBJ2-3
V gene: TRBV19
D gene: .

CDR3 DNA: TGTGCCAGTAATCACCAAGATAGCAATCAGCCCCAGCATTTT
CDR3 protein: CASNHQDSNQPQHF
clone size: .
J gene: TRBJ1-5
V gene: TRBV19
D gene: .

CDR3 DNA: TGTGCCAGCAGTGGTAGCGGGAGGGCCATAGCCTACGAGCAGTACTTC
CDR3 protein: CASSGSGRAIAYEQYF
clone size: .
J gene: TRBJ2-7
V gene: TRBV28
D gene: TRBD2

CDR3 DNA: TGCAGCGTCTTAACGACAGACTACAATGAGCAGTTCTTC
CDR3 protein: CSVLTTDYNEQFF
clone size: .
J gene: TRBJ2-1
V gene: TRBV29-1
D gene: .

CDR3 DNA: TGTGCCAGCAGTGAATTGATGGTCAATGAGCAGTTCTTC
CDR3 protein: CASSELMVNEQFF
clone size: .
J gene: TRBJ2-1
V gene: TRBV25-1
D gene: .

CDR3 DNA: TGCGCCAGCAGCGATGGTGGGGCCAAAAACATTCAGTACTTC
CDR3 protein: CASSDGGAKNIQYF
clone size: .
J gene: TRBJ2-4
V gene: TRBV5-1
D gene: .

CDR3 DNA: TGTGCCAGCAGCTTGGGCGGGGGGCAAGAGACCCAGTACTTC
CDR3 protein: CASSLGGGQETQYF
clone size: .
J gene: TRBJ2-5
V gene: TRBV5-4
D gene: TRBD2

CDR3 DNA: TGTGCCAGCAGCGAGAGACTAGCAGCCTACAATGAGCAGTTCTTC
CDR3 protein: CASSERLAAYNEQFF
clone size: .
J gene: TRBJ2-1
V gene: TRBV9
D gene: TRBD2

CDR3 DNA: TGCGCCAGCAGCTCCGCCGGGACTAGCGTCGTCGATGAGCAGTTCTTC
CDR3 protein: CASSSAGTSVVDEQFF
clone size: .
J gene: TRBJ2-1
V gene: TRBV5-1
D gene: TRBD2

CDR3 DNA: TGCGCCAGCAGCCGGACTGACAGGGACGTAAACACCATATATTTT
CDR3 protein: CASSRTDRDVNTIYF
clone size: .
J gene: TRBJ1-3
V gene: TRBV4-1
D gene: TRBD1

CDR3 DNA: TGTGCCAGCGATAGTTTGGCCGGGGAGCTGTTTTTT
CDR3 protein: CASDSLAGELFF
clone size: .
J gene: TRBJ2-2
V gene: TRBV7-9
D gene: .

CDR3 DNA: TGTGCCAGCAGCGCAGCGGGGGGGATCAGGCACAATGAGCAGTTCTTC
CDR3 protein: CASSAAGGIRHNEQFF
clone size: .
J gene: TRBJ2-1
V gene: TRBV9
D gene: TRBD2

CDR3 DNA: TGTGCCAGTAGTCGGGGCGGGAGCTACGAGCAGTACTTC
CDR3 protein: CASSRGGSYEQYF
clone size: .
J gene: TRBJ2-7
V gene: TRBV19
D gene: TRBD2

CDR3 DNA: TGCGCCAGCAGTGACGCCGGTCTGACAGGGACCATAGAGACCCAGTACTTC
CDR3 protein: CASSDAGLTGTIETQYF
clone size: once
J gene: TRBJ2-5
V gene: TRBV10-1
D gene: TRBD1

CDR3 DNA: TGTGCCAGCAGCCGGGGTCCCAAAAACATTCAGTACTTC
CDR3 protein: CASSRGPKNIQYF
clone size: .
J gene: TRBJ2-4
V gene: TRBV9
D gene: .

CDR3 DNA: TGCGCCAGCAGCCAAGGTTGGGAACAGCCTTCGATCTATGGCTACACCTTC
CDR3 protein: CASSQGWEQPSIYGYTF
clone size: .
J gene: TRBJ1-2
V gene: TRBV4-3
D gene: .

CDR3 DNA: TGTGCCAGCAGTTTAACCATCCAGGCCGGGGAGCTGTTTTTT
CDR3 protein: CASSLTIQAGELFF
clone size: .
J gene: TRBJ2-2
V gene: TRBV27
D gene: .

CDR3 DNA: TGTGCCAGCAGTTCGCGACGGACTAGCGGACGGGCCCCCGGGCAGTTCTTC
CDR3 protein: CASSSRRTSGRAPGQFF
clone size: .
J gene: TRBJ2-1
V gene: TRBV27
D gene: TRBD2

CDR3 DNA: TGTGCCAGCAGCGTAGGGGTATATGAGCCCCAGCATTTT
CDR3 protein: CASSVGVYEPQHF
clone size: few
J gene: TRBJ1-5
V gene: TRBV9
D gene: .

CDR3 DNA: TGTGCCAGCAGTGGGGACAGTACGAGGCGGCGCGAACTGTTTTTT
CDR3 protein: CASSGDSTRRRELFF
clone size: .
J gene: TRBJ1-4
V gene: TRBV6-1
D gene: TRBD1

CDR3 DNA: TGCGCCAGCAGCCAAGACCCTAGCGGGAGTCCTTACAATGAGCAGTTCTTC
CDR3 protein: CASSQDPSGSPYNEQFF
clone size: once
J gene: TRBJ2-1
V gene: TRBV4-1
D gene: TRBD2

CDR3 DNA: TGTGCCAGCAGTTACTTACCTGGCCAAGAGACCCAGTACTTC
CDR3 protein: CASSYLPGQETQYF
clone size: .
J gene: TRBJ2-5
V gene: TRBV6-5
D gene: .

CDR3 DNA: TGCGCCAGCAGTCTCAATAGCAATCAGCCCCAGCATTTT
CDR3 protein: CASSLNSNQPQHF
clone size: .
J gene: TRBJ1-5
V gene: TRBV5-1
D gene: .

CDR3 DNA: TGTGCCAGCAGCTTACGAGAGGGCGAGCAGTACTTC
CDR3 protein: CASSLREGEQYF
clone size: .
J gene: TRBJ2-7
V gene: TRBV7-2
D gene: .

CDR3 DNA: TGTGCCAGCAGTTTGTGGCAGGGAGGAGGTGAGCAGTTCTTC
CDR3 protein: CASSLWQGGGEQFF
clone size: .
J gene: TRBJ2-1
V gene: TRBV27
D gene: .

CDR3 DNA: TGTGCCAGTAGTATCGCGTCTAGCGGGAGTATCGAGCAGTACTTC
CDR3 protein: CASSIASSGSIEQYF
clone size: .
J gene: TRBJ2-7
V gene: TRBV19
D gene: TRBD2

CDR3 DNA: TGTGCCAGATCCCGGGACAGGCAAGAGACCCAGTACTTC
CDR3 protein: CARSRDRQETQYF
clone size: few
J gene: TRBJ2-5
V gene: TRBV2
D gene: TRBD1

CDR3 DNA: TGTGCCTCCCATGGGGGGAACGAGCAGTACTTC
CDR3 protein: CASHGGNEQYF
clone size: .
J gene: TRBJ2-7
V gene: TRBV2
D gene: .

CDR3 DNA: TGCGCCAGCAGCTTGCCTGGGACAGACTATGGCTACACCTTC
CDR3 protein: CASSLPGTDYGYTF
clone size: .
J gene: TRBJ1-2
V gene: TRBV5-1
D gene: TRBD1

CDR3 DNA: TGCAGCGTTGAAGTGGTGGGGACAGGGGCCAACACCGGGGAGCTGTTTTTT
CDR3 protein: CSVEVVGTGANTGELFF
clone size: .
J gene: TRBJ2-2
V gene: TRBV29-1
D gene: TRBD1

CDR3 DNA: TGTGCCAGCAGTTTGCGGGGGTTCCCTGCCAGCTCCTATAATTCACCCCTCCACTTT
CDR3 protein: CASSLRGFPASSYNSPLHF
clone size: .
J gene: TRBJ1-6
V gene: TRBV27
D gene: .

CDR3 DNA: TGTGCCAGCAGCCCCCGGGGGCATAACTACGAGCAGTACTTC
CDR3 protein: CASSPRGHNYEQYF
clone size: .
J gene: TRBJ2-7
V gene: TRBV7-3
D gene: .

CDR3 DNA: TGTGCCACCAGCAGAGATGTCAATAGTGGGTGGCCCACCGGGGAGCTGTTTTTT
CDR3 protein: CATSRDVNSGWPTGELFF
clone size: .
J gene: TRBJ2-2
V gene: TRBV15
D gene: .

CDR3 DNA: TGTGCCACACTACAGGGGATTGGCTACACCTTC
CDR3 protein: CATLQGIGYTF
clone size: few
J gene: TRBJ1-2
V gene: TRBV25-1
D gene: TRBD1

CDR3 DNA: TGTGCCAGCAGCTTAGGATCGGGACAGGGGGCTACCGGGGAGCTGTTTTTT
CDR3 protein: CASSLGSGQGATGELFF
clone size: .
J gene: TRBJ2-2
V gene: TRBV11-2
D gene: TRBD1

CDR3 DNA: TGTGCCATCAGCGAGGACCCCCCGACAGGGGGGTTATACAATGAGCAGTTCTTC
CDR3 protein: CAISEDPPTGGLYNEQFF
clone size: .
J gene: TRBJ2-1
V gene: TRBV10-3
D gene: TRBD1

CDR3 DNA: TGTGCCAGTAGTATCGGAAGGTCTCGCAATCAGCCCCAGCATTTT
CDR3 protein: CASSIGRSRNQPQHF
clone size: few
J gene: TRBJ1-5
V gene: TRBV19
D gene: .